These 5 T cell receptor beta chains were all obtained from the same sample, sequenced in a study of shared clonotypes between healthy human individuals. The repertoire was sequenced with immunoSEQ multiplex PCR; TCRdb's copy has only in-frame clones and lacks some. Of about 2 million clones listed, approximately 95% are singletons. Sequencing was done on a sample of naive CD4+ T cells sorted from blood. Subset in this sample: CD45RA+ positively selected. These TCRs come from a man aged 18 to 35 in good health.

The CDR3 DNA follows: TGTGCCAGCGGTGGACAGGGGGCGGAAGGCTACACCTTC. Its translation is CASGGQGAEGYTF. V is TRBV2 and J is TRBJ1-2, with 11 bases that match TRBD1. Germline CDR1 and CDR2: SNHLY and FYNNEI. J lost 8 bases, V lost 8 bases, and 7 bases had no gene match. The CDR3 has 13 amino acids.

This clone is a singleton in its sample. The J gene is TRBJ2-4, the V gene TRBV2; D is unresolved. There are 15 residues in the CDR3. V was trimmed by 3 bases and J by 0 bases, leaving 9 bases between them. Germline V gene data show CDR1 as SNHLY and CDR2 as FYNNEI. CDR3 in amino acids: CASSEENLAKNIQYF. The CDR3 DNA follows: TGTGCCAGCAGTGAGGAAAACCTAGCCAAAAACATTCAGTACTTC.

The chain carries TRBV10-3 and TRBJ2-7; maybe TRBD1 (7 bases). This CDR3 has 14 amino acids. V lost 4 bases to trimming and J lost 3 bases, with 13 bases between them. Germline-derived CDR1 and CDR2 are ENHRY and SYGVKD. The CDR3 DNA follows: TGTGCCATCAGTGCCAGGGGGGCGGACTACGAGCAGTACTTC. This encodes CAISARGADYEQYF.

To note about this clone: This may arise from a read error, as a much more abundant clone is one base away. The rearrangement uses TRBV5-1 and TRBJ1-6, with unresolved D. Germline V gene lookup returns CDR1 SGHRS and CDR2 YFSETQ. V was trimmed by 0 bases and J by 4 bases, leaving 2 bases between them. The CDR3 consists of 13 residues. CDR3: CASSLEYNSPLHF. The CDR3 region has the DNA TGCGCCAGCAGCTTGGAGTATAATTCACCCCTCCACTTT.

J is TRBJ1-6 and V is TRBV27, with D hard to call. The germline V gene encodes CDR1 MNHEY and CDR2 SMNVEV (reference sequence). The ends were cut back, 2 bases at V and 6 bases at J, with 8 bases in the middle. This CDR3 comprises 14 residues. The CDR3 here is CASSLTAVNSPLHF. In nucleotides, the CDR3 is TGTGCCAGCAGTTTAACGGCTGTTAATTCACCCCTCCACTTT.